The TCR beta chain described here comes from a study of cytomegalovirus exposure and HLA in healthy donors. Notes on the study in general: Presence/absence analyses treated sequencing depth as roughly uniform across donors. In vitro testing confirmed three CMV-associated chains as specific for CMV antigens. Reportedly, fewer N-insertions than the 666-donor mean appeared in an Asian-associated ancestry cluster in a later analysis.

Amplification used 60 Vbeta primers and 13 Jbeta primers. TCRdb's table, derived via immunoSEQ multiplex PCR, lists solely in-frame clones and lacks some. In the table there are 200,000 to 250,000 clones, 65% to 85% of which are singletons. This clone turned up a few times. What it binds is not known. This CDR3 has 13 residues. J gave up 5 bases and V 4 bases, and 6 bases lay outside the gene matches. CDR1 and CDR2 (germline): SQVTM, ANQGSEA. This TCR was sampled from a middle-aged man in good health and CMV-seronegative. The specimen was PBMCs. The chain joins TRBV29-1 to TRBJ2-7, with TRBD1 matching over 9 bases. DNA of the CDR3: TGCAGCGTTGTGGGGACAGGGATCCACGAGCAGTACTTC. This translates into CSVVGTGIHEQYF.